The 19 T cell receptor beta chains reported below all come from one sample, sequenced in a study of shared clonotypes between healthy human individuals. The repertoire was sequenced with immunoSEQ multiplex PCR; TCRdb's copy has only in-frame clones and lacks some. The sample records around 700,000 clones, under 80% being singletons. Sequenced: memory CD4+ T cells sorted from blood. As to subset: CD45RA-negative fraction. The receptors were gathered from a woman in her twenties or thirties in good health.

J is TRBJ1-6 and V is TRBV7-8, with TRBD1 identical over 7 bases. CDR1 is SGHVS and CDR2 is FQNEAQ in the germline V gene. With 5 bases clipped from V and 10 bases from J, the junction kept 8 bases outside the gene matches. The length of the CDR3 is 14 residues. The CDR3 spells CASSERDRNSPLHF. CDR3 DNA: TGTGCCAGCAGCGAGCGGGACAGAAACTCACCCCTCCACTTT.

The chain combines TRBV15 with TRBJ1-5, with D perhaps matching TRBD1 (5 bases). The CDR3 runs to 16 residues. Trimming took 0 bases from V and 3 from J, leaving 12 bases between them. Germline V gene data show CDR1 as LNHNV and CDR2 as YYDKDF (reference sequence). CDR3 sequence (DNA): TGTGCCACCAGCAGAGATAGGCAGGGTTCCAATCAGCCCCAGCATTTT. Encoded protein: CATSRDRQGSNQPQHF.

The chain has TRBV5-1 and TRBJ1-3, with D unresolved. Germline values: CDR1 SGHRS, CDR2 YFSETQ. V shed 2 bases and J shed 2 bases, with 17 bases lying between them. The CDR3 length is 17 residues. The CDR3 reads CASSFGGGRAAGNTIYF. In DNA form, the CDR3 reads TGCGCCAGCAGCTTCGGTGGAGGTAGGGCAGCTGGAAACACCATATATTTT.

This chain uses TRBV7-8 with TRBJ1-5; D is undetermined. V shed 5 bases and J shed 2 bases, with 10 bases lying between them. The CDR3 covers 14 residues. Germline V gives CDR1 SGHVS, CDR2 FQNEAQ. CDR3 protein: CASSPNRGNQPQHF. CDR3 in DNA: TGTGCCAGCAGCCCTAACCGAGGCAATCAGCCCCAGCATTTT.

The chain uses TRBV2 and TRBJ2-7; the D gene is possibly TRBD2 (5 bases). The V end was cut by 3 bases, the J end by 5 bases, with 8 bases between. Germline values: CDR1 SNHLY, CDR2 FYNNEI. The CDR3 has 12 amino acids. CDR3 DNA sequence: TGTGCCAGCAGTGACGGGGTTGACGAGCAGTACTTC. Translated, it gives CASSDGVDEQYF.

This chain links TRBV4-1 with TRBJ2-1, with 12 positions matching TRBD2. Germline trimming cut 6 bases from V and 6 bases from J; bases unmatched to any gene: 6. This CDR3 contains 15 residues. Germline values: CDR1 MGHRA, CDR2 YSYEKL. DNA for the CDR3: TGCGCCAGCAGTCCGCGGACTAGCGGGACCAATGAGCAGTTCTTC. It yields the protein CASSPRTSGTNEQFF.

In this sample, this clone turned up once. This chain joins TRBV5-1 and TRBJ2-1; 8 nucleotides align to TRBD2. The CDR3 consists of 15 residues. Germline CDR1 SGHRS, CDR2 YFSETQ. The trim removed 5 bases at V and 7 bases at J, leaving 11 bases unmatched. The CDR3 sequence: CASRGGTRALNEQFF. CDR3 bases: TGCGCCAGCAGGGGAGGGACTAGGGCCCTTAATGAGCAGTTCTTC. The whole variable domain, remainder taken from reference TRBV5-1 and TRBJ2-1, is KAGVTQTPRYLIKTRGQQVTLSCSPISGHRSVSWYQQTPGQGLQFLFEYFSETQRNKGNFPGRFSGRQFSNSRSEMNVSTLELGDSALYLCASRGGTRALNEQFFGPGTRLTVL.

Here the CDR3 reads CASSDYYEQYF. CDR3 in DNA: TGTGCCAGTAGCGATTATTACGAGCAGTACTTC. The chain combines TRBV19 with TRBJ2-7; no clear D. Trimming cost V 6 bases and J 4 bases, with 7 bases left between them. The CDR3 runs 11 residues. The germline V gene encodes CDR1 LNHDA and CDR2 SQIVND (reference sequence).

The gene calls are TRBV2 and TRBJ2-4, with 10 bases matching TRBD2. Germline loops: CDR1 SNHLY, CDR2 FYNNEI. The CDR3 length is 15 residues. Unmatched junction bases numbered 3, after V lost 6 bases and J lost 1 base. This CDR3 is CASRGTSEAKNIQYF. Written as DNA, the CDR3 is TGTGCCAGCAGAGGGACTAGCGAGGCCAAAAACATTCAGTACTTC.

The V and J genes are TRBV28 and TRBJ1-2; D not resolved. The ends were cut back, 4 bases at V and 4 bases at J, with 7 bases in the middle. CDR1 is MDHEN, CDR2 SYDVKM, per germline. The CDR3 has 12 residues. DNA for the CDR3: TGTGCCAGCAGTTACCCGACCTATGGCTACACCTTC. Encoded protein: CASSYPTYGYTF.

In its sample, this clone was seen a few times. The genes are TRBV6-5 and TRBJ2-4, with 9 bases aligning to TRBD1. This CDR3 comprises 12 residues. V dropped 11 bases and J dropped 5; count of bases not matched to a gene: 4. Germline V gene lookup returns CDR1 MNHEY and CDR2 SVGAGI. This CDR3 is CASGTGQNIQYF. As DNA, the CDR3 is TGTGCCTCTGGGACAGGGCAAAACATTCAGTACTTC.

The chain combines TRBV28 with TRBJ2-5, with D maybe TRBD1 (5 bases). Per germline, CDR1 MDHEN and CDR2 SYDVKM. The CDR3 spans 13 residues. Trimming cost V 6 bases and J 8 bases, with 16 bases left between them. The CDR3 is CASRVHETATQYF. The CDR3 DNA reads as TGTGCCAGCAGGGTACACGAGACAGCAACCCAGTACTTC.

V is TRBV29-1 and J is TRBJ2-1; TRBD2 is a possible D gene (6 bases). CDR1 and CDR2 (germline): SQVTM, ANQGSEA. The V and J ends lost 5 bases and 10 bases respectively, with 15 bases between them. The CDR3 covers 12 residues. The CDR3 nucleotides are TGCAGCGTTTTGTCGGGAGCGGAGGAGCAGTTCTTC. This encodes CSVLSGAEEQFF.

The rearrangement uses TRBV7-8 and TRBJ1-1, with TRBD1 matching 9 bases. Losses at the gene ends were 6 bases for V and 0 bases for J; bases not matched to a gene: 8. The germline V gene encodes CDR1 SGHVS and CDR2 FQNEAQ. The length of the CDR3 is 16 residues. Written as DNA, the CDR3 is TGTGCCAGCAGGCCTCGGACAGGGGTCGTGAACACTGAAGCTTTCTTT. Residues: CASRPRTGVVNTEAFF.

The chain employs TRBV28 and TRBJ1-2; TRBD1 might be the D (6 bases). This CDR3 comprises 16 residues. Looked up from germline, CDR1 is MDHEN and CDR2 is SYDVKM. V was cut by 4 bases and J by 0 bases, with 15 bases left in between. The CDR3 region has the DNA TGTGCCAGCAGTTCGCCTCAGGGGAATGCTAACTATGGCTACACCTTC. It codes for CASSSPQGNANYGYTF.

V and J are TRBV2 and TRBJ2-3, with D unresolved. There are 13 residues in the CDR3. Deletions cut 7 bases from V and 4 bases from J, with 12 bases between. From germline, CDR1 is SNHLY and CDR2 FYNNEI. CDR3 region: CASNVEFSDTQYF. The CDR3 DNA reads TGTGCCAGCAACGTGGAGTTTTCAGATACGCAGTATTTT.

The gene calls are TRBV9 and TRBJ2-1; D not certain. The germline gives CDR1 SGDLS, CDR2 YYNGEE. V lost 0 bases to trimming and J lost 4 bases, with 14 bases between them. CDR3 length: 16 amino acids. CDR3 in amino acids: CASSVEAHPPYNEQFF. The CDR3 DNA reads TGTGCCAGCAGCGTAGAGGCCCACCCCCCTTACAATGAGCAGTTCTTC. The full variable domain, rest sourced from reference TRBV9 and TRBJ2-1, is DSGVTQTPKHLITATGQRVTLRCSPRSGDLSVYWYQQSLDQGLQFLIQYYNGEERAKGNILERFSAQQFPDLHSELNLSSLELGDSALYFCASSVEAHPPYNEQFFGPGTRLTVL.

The genes are TRBV7-9 and TRBJ2-1, with D perhaps TRBD1 (6 bases). Trimming took off 5 bases at V and 5 bases at J, with 13 bases between the two ends. From germline, CDR1 is SEHNR and CDR2 FQNEAQ (reference sequence). This CDR3 region has 14 residues. The CDR3 reads CASSRQEVNNEQFF. The CDR3 bases are TGTGCCAGCAGCCGACAGGAAGTGAACAATGAGCAGTTCTTC. Looking up the rest from reference TRBV7-9 and TRBJ2-1 gives the full variable domain: DTGVSQNPRHKITKRGQNVTFRCDPISEHNRLYWYRQTLGQGPEFLTYFQNEAQLEKSRLLSDRFSAERPKGSFSTLEIQRTEQGDSAMYLCASSRQEVNNEQFFGPGTRLTVL.

This clone was detected only a few times. V gene TRBV2 combines with J gene TRBJ1-1, with 7 bases lining up with TRBD1. Germline V CDR1 and CDR2: SNHLY, FYNNEI. The CDR3 contains 14 residues. CDR3 region: CGTTGPRLNTEAFF. In nucleotides, the CDR3 is TGTGGGACGACAGGGCCACGATTGAACACTGAAGCTTTCTTT. The full variable domain, its missing parts supplied by reference TRBV2 and TRBJ1-1, is EPEVTQTPSHQVTQMGQEVILRCVPISNHLYFYWYRQILGQKVEFLVSFYNNEISEKSEIFDDQFSVERPDGSNFTLKIRSTKLEDSAMYFCGTTGPRLNTEAFFGQGTRLTVV.